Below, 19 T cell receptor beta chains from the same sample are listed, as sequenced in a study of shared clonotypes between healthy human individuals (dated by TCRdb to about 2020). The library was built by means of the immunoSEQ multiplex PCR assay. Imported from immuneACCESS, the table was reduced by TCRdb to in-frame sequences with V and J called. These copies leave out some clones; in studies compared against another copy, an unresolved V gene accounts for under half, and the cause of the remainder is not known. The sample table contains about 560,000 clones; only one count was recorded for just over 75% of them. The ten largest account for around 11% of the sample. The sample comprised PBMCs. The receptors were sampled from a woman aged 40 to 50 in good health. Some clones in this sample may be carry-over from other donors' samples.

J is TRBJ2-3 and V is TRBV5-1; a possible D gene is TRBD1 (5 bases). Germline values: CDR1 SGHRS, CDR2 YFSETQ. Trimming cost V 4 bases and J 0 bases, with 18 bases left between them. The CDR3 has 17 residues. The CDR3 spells CASSPGKAGLSTDTQYF. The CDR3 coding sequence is TGCGCCAGCAGCCCAGGAAAAGCAGGGCTGAGCACAGATACGCAGTATTTT.

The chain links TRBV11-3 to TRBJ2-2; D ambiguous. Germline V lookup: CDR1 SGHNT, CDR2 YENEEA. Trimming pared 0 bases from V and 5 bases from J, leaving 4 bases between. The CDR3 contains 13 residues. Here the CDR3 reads CASSLDMTGELFF. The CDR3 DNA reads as TGTGCCAGCAGCTTAGATATGACCGGGGAGCTGTTTTTT.

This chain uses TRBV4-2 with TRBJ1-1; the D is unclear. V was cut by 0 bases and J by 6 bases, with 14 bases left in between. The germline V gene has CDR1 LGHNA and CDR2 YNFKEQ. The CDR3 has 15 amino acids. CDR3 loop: CASSQEWELMSEAFF. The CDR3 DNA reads TGTGCCAGCAGCCAAGAATGGGAACTGATGTCTGAAGCTTTCTTT.

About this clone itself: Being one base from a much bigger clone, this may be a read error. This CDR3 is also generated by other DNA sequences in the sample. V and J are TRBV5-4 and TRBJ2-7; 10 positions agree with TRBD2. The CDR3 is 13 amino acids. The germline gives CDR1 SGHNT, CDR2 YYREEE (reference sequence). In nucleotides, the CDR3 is TGCGCCAGCAGCTTTAGCGGGAGGAACGAGCAGTACTTC. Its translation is CASSFSGRNEQYF. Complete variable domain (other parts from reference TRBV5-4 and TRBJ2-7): ETGVTQSPTHLIKTRGQQVTLRCSSQSGHNTVSWYQQALGQGPQFIFQYYREEENGRGNFPPRFSGLQFPNYSSELNVNALELDDSALYLCASSFSGRNEQYFGPGTRLTVT.

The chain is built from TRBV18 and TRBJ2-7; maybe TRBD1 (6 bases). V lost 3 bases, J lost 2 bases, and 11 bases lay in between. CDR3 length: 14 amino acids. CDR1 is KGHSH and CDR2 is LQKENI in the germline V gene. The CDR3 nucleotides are TGTGCCAGCTCACCGGGGGCAGAGACCTACGAGCAGTACTTC. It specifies CASSPGAETYEQYF. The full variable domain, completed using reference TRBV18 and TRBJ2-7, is NAGVMQNPRHLVRRRGQEARLRCSPMKGHSHVYWYRQLPEEGLKFMVYLQKENIIDESGMPKERFSAEFPKEGPSILRIQQVVRGDSAAYFCASSPGAETYEQYFGPGTRLTVT.

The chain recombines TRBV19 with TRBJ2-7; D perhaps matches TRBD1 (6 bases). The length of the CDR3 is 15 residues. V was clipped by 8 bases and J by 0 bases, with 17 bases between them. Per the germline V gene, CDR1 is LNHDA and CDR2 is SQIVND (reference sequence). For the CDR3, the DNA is TGTGCCAGTCGAGCTACAGGGTACCCCTCCTACGAGCAGTACTTC. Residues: CASRATGYPSYEQYF.

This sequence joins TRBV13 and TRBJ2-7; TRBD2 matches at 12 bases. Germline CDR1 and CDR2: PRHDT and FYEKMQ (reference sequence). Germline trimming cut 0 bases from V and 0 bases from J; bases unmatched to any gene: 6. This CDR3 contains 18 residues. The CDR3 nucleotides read TGTGCCAGCAGCTTAGGACGACTAGCGGGGGACGGCTCCTACGAGCAGTACTTC. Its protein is CASSLGRLAGDGSYEQYF.

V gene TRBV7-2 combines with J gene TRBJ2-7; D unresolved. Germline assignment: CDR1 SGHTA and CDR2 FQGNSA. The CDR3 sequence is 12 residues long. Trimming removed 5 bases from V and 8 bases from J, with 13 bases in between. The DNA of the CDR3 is TGTGCCAGCAGCACGAGTCCAGGCCAGCAGTACTTC. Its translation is CASSTSPGQQYF.

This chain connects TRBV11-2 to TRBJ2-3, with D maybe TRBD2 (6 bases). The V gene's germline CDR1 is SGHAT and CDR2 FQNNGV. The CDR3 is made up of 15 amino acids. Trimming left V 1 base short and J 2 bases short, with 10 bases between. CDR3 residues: CASSLGTGDTDTQYF. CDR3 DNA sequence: TGTGCCAGCAGCTTAGGGACGGGGGACACAGATACGCAGTATTTT.

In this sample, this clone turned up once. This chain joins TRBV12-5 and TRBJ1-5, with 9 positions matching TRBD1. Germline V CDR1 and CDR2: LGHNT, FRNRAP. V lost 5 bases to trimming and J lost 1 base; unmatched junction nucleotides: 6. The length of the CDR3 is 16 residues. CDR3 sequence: CASGLTGGTSNQPQHF. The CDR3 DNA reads TGTGCTAGTGGTCTGACAGGGGGTACGAGCAATCAGCCCCAGCATTTT.

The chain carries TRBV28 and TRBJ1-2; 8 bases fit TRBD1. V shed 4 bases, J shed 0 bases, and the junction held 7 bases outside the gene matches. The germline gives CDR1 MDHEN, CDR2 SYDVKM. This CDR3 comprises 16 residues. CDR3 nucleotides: TGTGCCAGCAGTTCTGTCGGGACAGGAGCTAACTATGGCTACACCTTC. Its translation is CASSSVGTGANYGYTF.

The CDR3 is CASSPPGTSGSNEQFF. Here the CDR3 DNA reads TGCGCCAGCAGCCCCCCGGGGACTAGCGGGAGTAATGAGCAGTTCTTC. V is TRBV5-1 and J is TRBJ2-1; 14 bases align to TRBD2. This CDR3 contains 16 residues. In germline, CDR1 is SGHRS, CDR2 YFSETQ. V lost 4 bases to trimming and J lost 7 bases; unmatched junction nucleotides: 7.

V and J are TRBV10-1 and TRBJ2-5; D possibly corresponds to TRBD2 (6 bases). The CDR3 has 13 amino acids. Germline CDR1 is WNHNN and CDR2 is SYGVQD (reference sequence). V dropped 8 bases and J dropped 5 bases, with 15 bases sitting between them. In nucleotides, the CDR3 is TGCGCCAGCCCCCCGGGGGTGGGCGAGACCCAGTACTTC. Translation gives CASPPGVGETQYF.

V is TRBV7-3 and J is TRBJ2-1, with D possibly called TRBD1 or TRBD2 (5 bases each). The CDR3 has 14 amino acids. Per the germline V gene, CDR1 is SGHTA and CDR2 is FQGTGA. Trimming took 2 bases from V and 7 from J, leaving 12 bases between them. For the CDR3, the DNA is TGTGCCAGCAGCTTAGGGAGCAGGGAGAATGAGCAGTTCTTC. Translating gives CASSLGSRENEQFF.

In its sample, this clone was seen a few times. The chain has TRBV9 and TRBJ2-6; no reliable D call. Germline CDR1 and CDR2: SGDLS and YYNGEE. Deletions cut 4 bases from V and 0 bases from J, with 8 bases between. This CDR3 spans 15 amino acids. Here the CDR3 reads CASSLVGSGANVLTF. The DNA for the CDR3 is TGTGCCAGCAGCCTCGTGGGCTCTGGGGCCAACGTCCTGACTTTC.

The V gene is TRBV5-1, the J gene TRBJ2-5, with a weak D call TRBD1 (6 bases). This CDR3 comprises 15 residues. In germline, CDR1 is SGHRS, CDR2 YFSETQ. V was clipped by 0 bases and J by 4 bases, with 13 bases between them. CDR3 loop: CASSLEQGKGETQYF. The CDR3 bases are TGCGCCAGCAGCTTGGAACAGGGAAAAGGAGAGACCCAGTACTTC.

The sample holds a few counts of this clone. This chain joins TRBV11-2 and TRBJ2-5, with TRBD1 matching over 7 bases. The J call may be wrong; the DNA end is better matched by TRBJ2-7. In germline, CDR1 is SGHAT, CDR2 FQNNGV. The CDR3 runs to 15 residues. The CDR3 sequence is CASSKTGTDTYEQYF. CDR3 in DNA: TGTGCCAGCAGCAAAACCGGGACAGACACCTACGAGCAGTACTTC.

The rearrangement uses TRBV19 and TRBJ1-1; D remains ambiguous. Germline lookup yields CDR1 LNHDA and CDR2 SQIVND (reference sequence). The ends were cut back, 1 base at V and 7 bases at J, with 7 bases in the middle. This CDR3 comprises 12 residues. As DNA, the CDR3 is TGTGCCAGTAGTATAGTAGGGCATGAAGCTTTCTTT. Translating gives CASSIVGHEAFF.

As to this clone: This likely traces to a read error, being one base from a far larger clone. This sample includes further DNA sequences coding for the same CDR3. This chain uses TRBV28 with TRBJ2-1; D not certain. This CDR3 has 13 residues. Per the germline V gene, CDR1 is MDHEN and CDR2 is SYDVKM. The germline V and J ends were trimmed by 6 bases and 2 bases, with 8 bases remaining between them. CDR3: CASSSGAYNEQFF. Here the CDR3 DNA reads TGTGCCAGCAGCTCAGGAGCCTACAATGAGCAGTTCTTC.